This entry features one T cell receptor beta chain sequence. The immunoSEQ assay was v3.0, run at survey level. TCRdb keeps only in-frame clones here, not all; method: immunoSEQ multiplex PCR. The sample shows approximately 10,000 clones, around three quarters of them seen only once. This record belongs to a study of long-term antiretroviral therapy in people with HIV. This receptor was identified in a man in his forties with HIV. Sequences were derived from unsorted PBMCs, sampled just under 3.2 years before starting antiretroviral therapy.

CDR3 in DNA: TGTGCCAGCGTTGGGGGCGACGACTATGGCTACACCTTC. Its translation is CASVGGDDYGYTF. The genes are TRBV7-8 and TRBJ1-2, with a tentative D call TRBD1 (6 bases). Germline-derived CDR1 and CDR2 are SGHVS and FQNEAQ. The CDR3 has 13 amino acids. Trimming left V 8 bases short and J 3 bases short, with 13 bases between. The variable domain in full, with the rest retrieved from reference TRBV7-8 and TRBJ1-2, is GAGVSQSPRYKVAKRGQDVALRCDPISGHVSLFWYQQALGQGPEFLTYFQNEAQLDKSGLPSDRFFAERPEGSVSTLKIQRTQQEDSAVYLCASVGGDDYGYTFGSGTRLTVV.